The 19 T cell receptor beta chains reported below all come from one sample, sequenced in a study of blood T cell repertoires in COVID-19. The assay was immunoSEQ multiplex PCR, and TCRdb's table has in-frame clones only and misses some. The repertoire includes approximately 250,000 clones, roughly nine tenths of them detected once, and around 1.7% sits in the top ten. Sequences were obtained from peripheral blood. These receptor sequences come from an older woman who had recovered from COVID-19.

This chain links TRBV6-2 or TRBV6-3 with TRBJ2-7, with 7 bases that match TRBD1. The V gene end was trimmed by 2 bases and the J gene end by 3 bases; junction bases not matched to a gene: 13. In germline, CDR1 is MNHEY, CDR2 SVGEGT. The CDR3 spans 17 residues. In nucleotides, the CDR3 is TGTGCCAGCAGTTACACGATAACCGGGACAGTCGTCTACGAGCAGTACTTC. Translation gives CASSYTITGTVVYEQYF.

The rearrangement uses TRBV6-2 or TRBV6-3 and TRBJ2-3, with D maybe TRBD1 (5 bases). Germline CDR1 MNHEY, CDR2 SVGEGT. The CDR3 is 16 amino acids. Trimming took 5 bases from V and 6 from J, leaving 21 bases between them. The CDR3 loop reads CASSRTMGLDRDTQYF. CDR3 nucleotide sequence: TGTGCCAGCAGTCGAACTATGGGGCTTGACCGGGATACGCAGTATTTT.

The genes are TRBV29-1 and TRBJ2-7; the D is unclear. The ends were cut back, 6 bases at V and 0 bases at J, with 6 bases in the middle. CDR1 and CDR2 from the germline V gene are SQVTM and ANQGSEA. CDR3 size: 11 residues. In DNA form, the CDR3 reads TGCAGCGTCACGAGCTCCTACGAGCAGTACTTC. Translated: CSVTSSYEQYF.

V usage is TRBV9 and J usage is TRBJ2-5; maybe TRBD1 (5 bases). Trimming took 3 bases from V and 2 from J, leaving 14 bases between them. The V gene's germline CDR1 is SGDLS and CDR2 YYNGEE. The CDR3 spans 15 residues. CDR3 protein: CASSARATAQETQYF. Written as DNA, the CDR3 is TGTGCCAGCAGCGCCCGGGCGACAGCGCAAGAGACCCAGTACTTC.

This clone was seen only a few times. The chain joins TRBV6-1 to TRBJ2-7, with D perhaps matching TRBD2 (5 bases). V was pared by 3 bases and J by 2 bases, with 17 bases between. CDR1 and CDR2 (germline): MNHNS, SASEGT. CDR3 length: 16 amino acids. CDR3: CASSEGGLNAAYEQYF. CDR3 sequence (DNA): TGTGCCAGCAGTGAGGGCGGACTCAATGCAGCCTACGAGCAGTACTTC.

The chain joins TRBV13 to TRBJ2-1, with 10 bases fitting TRBD2. The V gene's germline CDR1 is PRHDT and CDR2 FYEKMQ (reference sequence). The CDR3 spans 17 residues. Trimming removed 5 bases from V and 7 bases from J; junction bases left unmatched: 14. The CDR3 loop is CASSAVRWSGGGNEQFF. The CDR3 nucleotides read TGTGCCAGCAGCGCCGTCCGTTGGAGCGGGGGGGGAAATGAGCAGTTCTTC.

This clone was seen a handful of times. V usage is TRBV5-6 and J usage is TRBJ1-4; 7 bases are shared with TRBD1. The CDR3 length is 15 residues. V dropped 4 bases and J dropped 3; count of bases not matched to a gene: 6. The V gene's germline CDR1 is SGHDT and CDR2 YYEEEE. DNA of the CDR3: TGTGCCAGCAGCGACGGACAGGCCCCTAATGAAAAACTGTTTTTT. Translation gives CASSDGQAPNEKLFF.

This clone was counted a few times. The chain employs TRBV3-1 (or the pseudogene TRBV3-2) and TRBJ1-5, with D possibly being TRBD1 (6 bases). This CDR3 has 14 amino acids. Germline-derived CDR1 and CDR2 are LGHDT and YNNKEL (reference sequence). Trimming left V 2 bases short and J 7 bases short, with 12 bases between. CDR3 coding DNA: TGTGCCAGCAGCCAACTCAGGGGATCCCAGCCCCAGCATTTT. Amino acid sequence: CASSQLRGSQPQHF.

The chain combines TRBV6-5 with TRBJ2-5; 9 bases agree with TRBD2. CDR1 is MNHEY and CDR2 is SVGAGI in the germline V gene. Germline trimming cut 8 bases from V and 6 bases from J; bases unmatched to any gene: 13. This CDR3 region has 15 residues. This CDR3 reads CASSTASGDRKTQYF. The CDR3 nucleotides are TGTGCCAGCTCCACGGCTAGCGGGGACCGGAAGACCCAGTACTTC.

The chain employs TRBV2 and TRBJ1-5; D perhaps matches TRBD1 (6 bases). This CDR3 spans 15 amino acids. The V end lost 6 bases, the J end lost 0 bases, and 12 bases lay between the germline ends. CDR1 is SNHLY, CDR2 FYNNEI, per germline. The CDR3 DNA sequence: TGTGCCAGCAGCCACAGGGATTTTAGCAATCAGCCCCAGCATTTT. Translated, it gives CASSHRDFSNQPQHF.

V usage is TRBV3-1 (or the pseudogene TRBV3-2) and J usage is TRBJ2-5; no reliable D call. Trimming left V 4 bases short and J 5 bases short, with 8 bases between. The CDR3 sequence is 12 residues long. Germline V CDR1 and CDR2: LGHDT, YNNKEL (reference sequence). CDR3 sequence: CASSPELETQYF. The CDR3 bases are TGTGCCAGCAGCCCCGAACTGGAGACCCAGTACTTC.

This clone was seen only once. This sequence joins TRBV3-1 (or the pseudogene TRBV3-2) and TRBJ1-2, with D perhaps TRBD1 (5 bases). The V gene's germline CDR1 is LGHDT and CDR2 YNNKEL (reference sequence). With 0 bases removed from V and 4 bases from J, the gap between germline ends came to 12 bases. CDR3 length: 15 residues. The CDR3 loop reads CASSQDWGGRYGYTF. The CDR3 DNA sequence: TGTGCCAGCAGCCAAGATTGGGGGGGTCGCTATGGCTACACCTTC.

The chain employs TRBV4-3 and TRBJ1-1; TRBD1 matches at 8 bases. The CDR3 has 16 residues. Germline CDR1 LGHNA, CDR2 YSLEER. J lost 0 bases, V lost 0 bases, and 3 bases had no gene match. CDR3 DNA: TGCGCCAGCAGCCAAGACGGGACAGGCCTGAACACTGAAGCTTTCTTT. It codes for CASSQDGTGLNTEAFF.

J is TRBJ2-5 and V is TRBV4-2, with 14 bases matching TRBD2. The CDR3 has 18 amino acids. CDR1 is LGHNA, CDR2 YNFKEQ, per germline. The V segment lost 4 bases and the J segment 2 bases; nucleotides outside the gene matches: 9. CDR3 bases: TGTGCCAGCAGCCGATCTCTCGGGACTAGCGGGGGACAAGAGACCCAGTACTTC. It encodes CASSRSLGTSGGQETQYF.

This sequence joins TRBV6-5 and TRBJ2-7; tentative D call: TRBD2 (6 bases). This CDR3 comprises 12 residues. Germline values: CDR1 MNHEY, CDR2 SVGAGI. V was trimmed by 4 bases and J by 9 bases, leaving 13 bases between them. The CDR3 nucleotides are TGTGCCAGCAGTTCCCCACGGGGGTGGCAGTACTTC. Its protein is CASSSPRGWQYF.

This sequence joins TRBV19 and TRBJ1-5; D is unclear. The ends were cut back, 1 base at V and 0 bases at J, with 4 bases in the middle. This CDR3 spans 14 amino acids. CDR1 is LNHDA and CDR2 is SQIVND in the germline V gene (reference sequence). The CDR3 nucleotides read TGTGCCAGTAGTATAGGAGCTAGCAATCAGCCCCAGCATTTT. It codes for CASSIGASNQPQHF.

The J gene is TRBJ2-7, the V gene TRBV11-3; D is unclear. This CDR3 comprises 13 residues. Germline loops: CDR1 SGHNT, CDR2 YENEEA. Trimming pared 5 bases from V and 4 bases from J, leaving 12 bases between. Written as DNA, the CDR3 is TGTGCCAGCAGCCTGACCGCGGTATACGAGCAGTACTTC. Translated, it gives CASSLTAVYEQYF.

This chain links TRBV11-2 with TRBJ1-4; possible D gene TRBD1, 5 bases. The CDR3 has 14 amino acids. Germline CDR1 and CDR2: SGHAT and FQNNGV. The V end lost 4 bases, the J end lost 3 bases, and 9 bases lay between the germline ends. The CDR3: CASSSRAANEKLFF. The CDR3 DNA reads as TGTGCCAGCAGCTCCAGGGCTGCTAATGAAAAACTGTTTTTT.

The V call is TRBV5-1, the J call TRBJ1-4; tentatively, D is TRBD1 (5 bases). Deletions cut 2 bases from V and 3 bases from J, with 8 bases between. CDR3 length: 14 amino acids. The V gene's germline CDR1 is SGHRS and CDR2 YFSETQ. The CDR3 protein is CASSFRGANEKLFF. Written as DNA, the CDR3 is TGCGCCAGCAGCTTCCGGGGGGCTAATGAAAAACTGTTTTTT.